This T cell receptor beta chain appears in the sequencing data of a study of identical twins. cDNA carried unique molecular identifiers, and a universal primer site was added by template switching. Using its own MiXCR run on the 5' RACE reads, TCRdb lists one record per CDR3 protein. The table lists 1.5 million to 2 million distinct CDR3 sequences, under 35% of them singletons. Trimming removed 6 bases from V and 5 bases from J; junction bases left unmatched: 5. This CDR3 is 14 amino acids long. CDR1 SGHDN and CDR2 FVKESK come from the germline V gene. The rearrangement uses TRBV14 and TRBJ2-1; TRBD2 matches 9 bases. The sequence was collected from a newborn girl in good health. Input material: cord blood. CDR3 sequence reads: CASRGSGSHNEQFF. The CDR3 DNA follows: TGTGCCAGCAGAGGTAGCGGGAGCCACAATGAGCAGTTCTTC.